This record covers a single TCR beta chain. No antigen is known for it. The record originates from a study of a mutant IDH1 vaccine in newly diagnosed glioma. Produced via immunoSEQ multiplex PCR; TCRdb's table is partial and in-frame only. The data hold fewer than 90,000 clones, with more than 70% observed a single time. Documented time point: week 35, safety follow-up. Each dose delivered 300 ug of mutant IDH1 20-mer peptide subcutaneously with imiquimod. Germline-derived CDR1 and CDR2 are SGHAT and FQDESV (reference sequence). J lost 8 bases, V lost 4 bases, and 8 bases had no gene match. The CDR3 has 16 amino acids.

The TCR was taken from a young man with glioma. This chain joins TRBV11-1 and TRBJ2-1; TRBD2 matches 13 bases. This specimen consisted of PBMCs, obtained from a glioma patient whose treatment included an IDH1 peptide vaccine. The CDR3 here is CASSSELAGGPYEQFF. The CDR3 DNA reads TGTGCCAGCAGCTCCGAACTAGCGGGAGGGCCCTATGAGCAGTTCTTC.